Listed below are T cell receptor beta chains from one sample, sequenced in a study of vaccination and CD4 T cells after COVID-19. Each CDR3 protein gets one entry after TCRdb re-called the PCR reads with MiXCR. The data contain almost 20,000 distinct CDR3 sequences, approximately 50% of them singletons. These receptors have no known antigen. Sequenced here: CD4+ T cells from blood, cultured in vitro, sampled before SARS-CoV-2 vaccination. These receptors were obtained from a human donor who had recovered from COVID-19. Each CDR3 is given with its conserved first and last residue. A D gene is named only where the DNA matches it firmly. Rows may omit the clone size; those that give it use once, few, many or a size class.

CDR3aa: CASSLVNGQPQHF
CDR3nt: TGTGCCAGCAGCTTAGTTAATGGACAGCCCCAGCATTTT
d_gene: -
v_gene: TRBV11-2
j_gene: TRBJ1-5
abundance: few

CDR3aa: CSASKFQDNEQFF
CDR3nt: TGCAGTGCTTCGAAATTTCAGGACAATGAGCAGTTCTTC
d_gene: -
v_gene: TRBV20-1
j_gene: TRBJ2-1
abundance: -

CDR3aa: CSVNEAGVGEQYF
CDR3nt: TGCAGCGTTAATGAGGCGGGAGTGGGGGAGCAGTACTTC
d_gene: TRBD2
v_gene: TRBV29-1
j_gene: TRBJ2-7
abundance: -

CDR3aa: CASSYADRASPLHF
CDR3nt: TGTGCCAGCAGTTACGCCGACAGGGCTTCACCCCTCCACTTT
d_gene: TRBD1
v_gene: TRBV6-5
j_gene: TRBJ1-6
abundance: -

CDR3aa: CASSEFSYEQYF
CDR3nt: TGTGCCAGCAGTGAGTTTAGCTACGAGCAGTACTTC
d_gene: -
v_gene: TRBV6-1
j_gene: TRBJ2-7
abundance: -

CDR3aa: CATSDPAGASNEQFF
CDR3nt: TGTGCCACCAGTGACCCAGCGGGAGCCTCCAATGAGCAGTTCTTC
d_gene: TRBD2
v_gene: TRBV24-1
j_gene: TRBJ2-1
abundance: -

CDR3aa: CASSQSSYEQYF
CDR3nt: TGTGCCAGCAGCCAGAGCTCCTACGAGCAGTACTTC
d_gene: -
v_gene: TRBV21-1
j_gene: TRBJ2-7
abundance: few

CDR3aa: CASRNNRGRGELFF
CDR3nt: TGTGCCAGCAGAAACAACAGGGGGCGGGGGGAGCTGTTTTTT
d_gene: TRBD1
v_gene: TRBV6-4
j_gene: TRBJ2-2
abundance: few

CDR3aa: CASSPRQGSDTEAFF
CDR3nt: TGTGCCAGCAGCCCACGACAGGGGAGTGACACTGAAGCTTTCTTT
d_gene: TRBD1
v_gene: TRBV7-2
j_gene: TRBJ1-1
abundance: few

CDR3aa: CSARDSGRVEKLFF
CDR3nt: TGCAGTGCTAGAGATAGCGGCAGGGTTGAAAAACTGTTTTTT
d_gene: -
v_gene: TRBV20-1
j_gene: TRBJ1-4
abundance: -

CDR3aa: CASSLVYGQGVYGYTF
CDR3nt: TGTGCCAGCAGTTTGGTGTATGGACAGGGGGTCTATGGCTACACCTTC
d_gene: TRBD1
v_gene: TRBV28
j_gene: TRBJ1-2
abundance: few

CDR3aa: CATSIGSGFNQPQHF
CDR3nt: TGTGCCACCAGCATCGGGTCAGGATTCAATCAGCCCCAGCATTTT
d_gene: -
v_gene: TRBV24-1
j_gene: TRBJ1-5
abundance: medium-sized

CDR3aa: CASRSIRGARTEAFF
CDR3nt: TGTGCCAGCAGATCAATACGGGGGGCGCGGACTGAAGCTTTCTTT
d_gene: -
v_gene: TRBV11-2
j_gene: TRBJ1-1
abundance: once

CDR3aa: CSARASGPSSYNEQFF
CDR3nt: TGCAGTGCCCGGGCTAGCGGGCCAAGCTCCTACAATGAGCAGTTCTTC
d_gene: TRBD2
v_gene: TRBV20-1
j_gene: TRBJ2-1
abundance: -

CDR3aa: CASSVGETQYF
CDR3nt: TGTGCCAGCAGTGTCGGGGAGACCCAGTACTTC
d_gene: -
v_gene: TRBV11-3
j_gene: TRBJ2-5
abundance: few

CDR3aa: CASSFSTRGTEAFF
CDR3nt: TGTGCCAGCAGCTTTAGCACACGGGGCACTGAAGCTTTCTTT
d_gene: -
v_gene: TRBV7-3
j_gene: TRBJ1-1
abundance: -

CDR3aa: CASSFRRLPGVETQYF
CDR3nt: TGTGCCAGCAGTTTCCGTCGTTTACCCGGAGTCGAGACCCAGTACTTC
d_gene: -
v_gene: TRBV27
j_gene: TRBJ2-5
abundance: -

CDR3aa: CASSLERTGANYGYTF
CDR3nt: TGTGCCAGCAGCTTGGAGAGGACAGGGGCTAACTATGGCTACACCTTC
d_gene: TRBD1
v_gene: TRBV7-8
j_gene: TRBJ1-2
abundance: -

CDR3aa: CASSSPGASVERRREKPQHF
CDR3nt: TGTGCCAGCAGTTCCCCCGGGGCCTCCGTCGAGCGGCGCAGGGAAAAGCCCCAGCATTTT
d_gene: -
v_gene: TRBV28
j_gene: TRBJ1-5
abundance: -

CDR3aa: CSASGGRDEQYF
CDR3nt: TGCAGTGCTAGCGGGGGGAGGGACGAGCAGTACTTC
d_gene: TRBD2
v_gene: TRBV20-1
j_gene: TRBJ2-7
abundance: few

CDR3aa: CATSARTSGRSEQFF
CDR3nt: TGTGCCACCAGTGCCCGGACTAGCGGGAGAAGTGAGCAGTTCTTC
d_gene: TRBD2
v_gene: TRBV24-1
j_gene: TRBJ2-1
abundance: -

CDR3aa: CASSSGLALGEQFF
CDR3nt: TGTGCCAGCAGCTCGGGACTAGCCCTCGGTGAGCAGTTCTTC
d_gene: TRBD2
v_gene: TRBV7-9
j_gene: TRBJ2-1
abundance: -